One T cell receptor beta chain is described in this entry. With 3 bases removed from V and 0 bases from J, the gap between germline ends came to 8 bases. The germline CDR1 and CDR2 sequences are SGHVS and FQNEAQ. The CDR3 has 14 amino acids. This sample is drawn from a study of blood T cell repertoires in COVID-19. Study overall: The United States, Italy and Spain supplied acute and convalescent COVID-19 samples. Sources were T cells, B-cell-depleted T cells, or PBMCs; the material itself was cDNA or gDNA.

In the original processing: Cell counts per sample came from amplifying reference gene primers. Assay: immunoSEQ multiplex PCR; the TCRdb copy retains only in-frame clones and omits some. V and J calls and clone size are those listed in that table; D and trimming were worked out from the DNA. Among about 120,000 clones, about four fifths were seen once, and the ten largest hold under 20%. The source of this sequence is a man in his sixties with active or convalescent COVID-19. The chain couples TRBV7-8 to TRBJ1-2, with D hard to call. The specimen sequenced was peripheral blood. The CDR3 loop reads CASSLRVTNYGYTF. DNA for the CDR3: TGTGCCAGCAGCTTGAGGGTTACTAACTATGGCTACACCTTC.